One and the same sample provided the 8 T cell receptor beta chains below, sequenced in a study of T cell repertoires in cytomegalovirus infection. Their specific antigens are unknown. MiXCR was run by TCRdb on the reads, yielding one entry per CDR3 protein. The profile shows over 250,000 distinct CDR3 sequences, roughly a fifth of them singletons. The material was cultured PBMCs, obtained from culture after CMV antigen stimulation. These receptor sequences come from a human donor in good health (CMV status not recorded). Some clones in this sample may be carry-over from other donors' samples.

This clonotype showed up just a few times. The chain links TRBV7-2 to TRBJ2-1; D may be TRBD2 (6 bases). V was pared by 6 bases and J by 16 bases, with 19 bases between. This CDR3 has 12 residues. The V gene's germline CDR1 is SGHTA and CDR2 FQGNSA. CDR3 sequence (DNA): TGTGCCAGCAGTCTAGAGGCGGGATTACCCTTCTTC. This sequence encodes CASSLEAGLPFF. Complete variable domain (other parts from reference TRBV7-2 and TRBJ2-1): GAGVSQSPSNKVTEKGKDVELRCDPISGHTALYWYRQSLGQGLEFLIYFQGNSAPDKSGLPSDRFSAERTGGSVSTLTIQRTQQEDSAVYLCASSLEAGLPFFGPGTRLTVL.

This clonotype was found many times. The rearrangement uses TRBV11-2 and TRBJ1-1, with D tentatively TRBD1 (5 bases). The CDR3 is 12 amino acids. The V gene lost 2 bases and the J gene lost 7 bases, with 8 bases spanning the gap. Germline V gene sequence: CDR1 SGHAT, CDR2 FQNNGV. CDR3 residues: CASSLLTGEAFF. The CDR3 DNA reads TGTGCCAGCAGCTTATTAACAGGTGAAGCTTTCTTT.

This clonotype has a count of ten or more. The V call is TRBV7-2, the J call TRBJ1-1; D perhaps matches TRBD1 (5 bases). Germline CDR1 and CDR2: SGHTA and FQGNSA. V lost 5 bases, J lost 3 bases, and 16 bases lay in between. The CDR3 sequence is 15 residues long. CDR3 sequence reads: CASSTGGIWDTEAFF. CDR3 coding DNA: TGTGCCAGCAGCACTGGGGGGATTTGGGACACTGAAGCTTTCTTT.

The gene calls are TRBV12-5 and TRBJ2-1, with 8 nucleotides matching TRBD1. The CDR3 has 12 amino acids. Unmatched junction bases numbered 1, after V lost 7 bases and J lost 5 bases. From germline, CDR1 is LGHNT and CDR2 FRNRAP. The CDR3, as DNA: TGTGCTAGTGCGGGACAGGACAATGAGCAGTTCTTC. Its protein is CASAGQDNEQFF. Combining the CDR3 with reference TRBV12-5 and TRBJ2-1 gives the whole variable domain DARVTQTPRHKVTEMGQEVTMRCQPILGHNTVFWYRQTMMQGLELLAYFRNRAPLDDSGMPKDRFSAEMPDATLATLKIQPSEPRDSAVYFCASAGQDNEQFFGPGTRLTVL.

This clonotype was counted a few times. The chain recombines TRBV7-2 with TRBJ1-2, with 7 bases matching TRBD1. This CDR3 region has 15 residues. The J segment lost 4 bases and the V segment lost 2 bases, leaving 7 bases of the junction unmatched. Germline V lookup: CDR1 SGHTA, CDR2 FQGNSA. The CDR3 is CASSLTDREGYGYTF. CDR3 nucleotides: TGTGCCAGCAGCTTAACTGACAGGGAAGGCTATGGCTACACCTTC. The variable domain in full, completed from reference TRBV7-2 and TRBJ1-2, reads GAGVSQSPSNKVTEKGKDVELRCDPISGHTALYWYRQSLGQGLEFLIYFQGNSAPDKSGLPSDRFSAERTGGSVSTLTIQRTQQEDSAVYLCASSLTDREGYGYTFGSGTRLTVV.

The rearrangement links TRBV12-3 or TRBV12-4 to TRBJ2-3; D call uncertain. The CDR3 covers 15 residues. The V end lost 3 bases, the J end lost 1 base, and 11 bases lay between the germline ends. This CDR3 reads CASSFSPPGTDTQYF. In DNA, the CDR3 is TGTGCCAGCAGTTTTAGTCCCCCCGGCACAGATACGCAGTATTTT.

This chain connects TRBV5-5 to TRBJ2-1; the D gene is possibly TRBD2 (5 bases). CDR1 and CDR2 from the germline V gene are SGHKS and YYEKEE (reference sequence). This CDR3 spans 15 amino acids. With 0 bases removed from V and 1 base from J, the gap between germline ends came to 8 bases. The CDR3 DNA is TGTGCCAGCAGCTTGGTTTCGGGATCCTACAATGAGCAGTTCTTC. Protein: CASSLVSGSYNEQFF.

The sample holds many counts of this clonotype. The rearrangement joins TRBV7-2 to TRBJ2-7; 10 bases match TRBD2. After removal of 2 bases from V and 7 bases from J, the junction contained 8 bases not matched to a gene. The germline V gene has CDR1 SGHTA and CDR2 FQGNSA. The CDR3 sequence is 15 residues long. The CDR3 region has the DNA TGTGCCAGCAGCTTAACAGCGGGAGGGCCAGGTGAGCAGTACTTC. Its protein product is CASSLTAGGPGEQYF. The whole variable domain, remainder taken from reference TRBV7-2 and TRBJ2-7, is GAGVSQSPSNKVTEKGKDVELRCDPISGHTALYWYRQSLGQGLEFLIYFQGNSAPDKSGLPSDRFSAERTGGSVSTLTIQRTQQEDSAVYLCASSLTAGGPGEQYFGPGTRLTVT.